A selection of T cell receptor beta chains follows, all from one sample in a study of response to subunit inactivated influenza vaccine. TCRdb reprocessed the RT-PCR reads with MiXCR, giving one entry per CDR3 protein. This repertoire shows 250,000 to 350,000 distinct CDR3 sequences, 20% to 25% found once; its top ten account for over 9%. The sample consisted of PBMCs from blood, taken about 20 months after vaccination. The receptors were gathered from a man aged 50-75 years who received an inactivated influenza vaccine. CDR3s include the opening cysteine and the closing phenylalanine or tryptophan. The D gene is left open where the match is weak. The listing skips clone size in some rows; elsewhere it reads once, few, many or a size class.

j_call v_call d_call clone_size cdr3_nt cdr3_aa
TRBJ2-1 TRBV30 - - TGTGCCTGGAGCATGGGAGCCAGCTCCTACAATGAGCAGTTCTTC CAWSMGASSYNEQFF
TRBJ1-2 TRBV3-1 - - TGTGCCAGCAGAAATCCCGGGCCCCCTTATGGCTACACCTTC CASRNPGPPYGYTF
TRBJ1-6 TRBV4-3 - many TGCGCCAGCAGCCAATCCAGGGCCCTTAGCTCCTATAATTCACCCCTCCACTTT CASSQSRALSSYNSPLHF
TRBJ2-7 TRBV14 - few TGTGCCAGCAGCCACAACGAGCAGTACTTC CASSHNEQYF
TRBJ1-1 TRBV6-2/TRBV6-3 - few TGTGCCAGCAGCCCTCTTGGACAGAACACTGAAGCTTTCTTT CASSPLGQNTEAFF
TRBJ1-3 TRBV27 TRBD1 few TGTGCCAGCAGTTTCTTGACAGGGGGGTCTGGAAACACCATATATTTT CASSFLTGGSGNTIYF
TRBJ2-7 TRBV20-1 - - TGCAGTGCTAGTTCTGGACCCCAGGGGGAGCAGTACTTC CSASSGPQGEQYF
TRBJ2-3 TRBV7-9 TRBD2 - TGTGCCAGCAGCCTAATCAGCGGGGGGGACACAGATACGCAGTATTTT CASSLISGGDTDTQYF
TRBJ1-2 TRBV10-3 TRBD1 - TGTGCCATCAGTGCTCTGGGACAGGGGGCTGGAGCCAGAGATTTGATATATAACTATGGCTACACCTTC CAISALGQGAGARDLIYNYGYTF
TRBJ2-5 TRBV6-5 - - TGTGCCAGCAGTTACGGCGGAACGTACCAAGAGACCCAGTACTTC CASSYGGTYQETQYF
TRBJ2-4 TRBV4-1 TRBD2 - TGCGCCAGCAGCCAAGGCACATGGGAGGGAAACATTCAGTACTTC CASSQGTWEGNIQYF
TRBJ2-5 TRBV7-2 - - TGTGCCAGCAGACCCCTTGGCAGGGGGGGGTACCAAGAGACCCAGTACTTC CASRPLGRGGYQETQYF
TRBJ1-1 TRBV20-1 - few TGCAGTGCTAGCCAGGGTGGAGGTGACACTGAAGCTTTCTTT CSASQGGGDTEAFF
TRBJ2-1 TRBV4-2 TRBD2 - TGTGCCAGCAGCCAAGAAGCGGGAGGCCCCTACAATGAGCAGTTCTTC CASSQEAGGPYNEQFF
TRBJ2-1 TRBV9 TRBD2 few TGTGCCAGCAGCGTAGTCGCAGCGGGGGTTGAGCAGTTCTTC CASSVVAAGVEQFF
TRBJ2-1 TRBV7-9 - - TGTGCCAGCAGCTTTGACGGTGAGCAGTTCTTC CASSFDGEQFF
TRBJ2-1 TRBV7-6 - - TGTGCCAGCAGCTTAGGCCACCCGGGATTACCTTACAATGAGCAGTTCTTC CASSLGHPGLPYNEQFF
TRBJ2-1 TRBV28 - - - CASVASGSWLAFF
TRBJ1-2 TRBV7-2 TRBD1 few TGTGCCAGCAACCTCGACAGGGAGAGATCTGGCTACACCTTC CASNLDRERSGYTF
TRBJ2-3 TRBV20-1 - - TGCAGTACTAGGCGCTTGGGCACAGATACGCAGTATTTT CSTRRLGTDTQYF
TRBJ1-4 TRBV6-5 - few TGTGCCAGCAGTTACGGGACGGCGATTAATGAAAAACTGTTTTTT CASSYGTAINEKLFF
TRBJ1-1 TRBV28 - - TGTGCCAGCAGTTTATTGGCAGAAGTGAACACTGAAGCTTTCTTT CASSLLAEVNTEAFF
TRBJ2-7 TRBV25-1 - - TGTGCCAGCACCTCACAGGGTTACTACGAGCAGTACTTC CASTSQGYYEQYF
TRBJ1-2 TRBV12-3/TRBV12-4 TRBD1 many TGTGCCAGCAGTGACAGGGCTTTAATTGGGGAGGACTATGGCTACACCTTC CASSDRALIGEDYGYTF
TRBJ2-3 TRBV12-3/TRBV12-4 - - TGTGCCAGCAGTTTATTGCGAAGCACAGATACGCAGTATTTT CASSLLRSTDTQYF
TRBJ2-5 TRBV7-9 - - TGTGCCAGTAATCCACAAGAGACCCAGTACTTC CASNPQETQYF
TRBJ2-3 TRBV5-1 TRBD1 - TGCGCCAGCAGCTTGGGACAGGGGAGAGGAGATACGCAGTATTTT CASSLGQGRGDTQYF
TRBJ1-6 TRBV6-2/TRBV6-3 TRBD1 - TGTGCCAGCAGAGGACAGGGGATAAGGATTTCACCCCTCCACTTT CASRGQGIRISPLHF
TRBJ1-4 TRBV12-3/TRBV12-4 TRBD1 - TGTGCCAGCAGTAACAGGGGCGCAAATGAAAAACTGTTTTTT CASSNRGANEKLFF
TRBJ2-7 TRBV28 - - TGTGCCAGCAGTTCGCACCAGGGTTACGAGCAGTACTTC CASSSHQGYEQYF
TRBJ1-1 TRBV7-9 TRBD1 - TGTGCCAGCAGCCTAAGTGGGACAGGGAGCACTGAAGCTTTCTTT CASSLSGTGSTEAFF
TRBJ1-2 TRBV4-3 TRBD1 - TGCGCCAGCAGCCAGGTTACAGGGGCAGCCGCCTATGGCTACACCTTC CASSQVTGAAAYGYTF
TRBJ1-2 TRBV19 TRBD1 once TGTGCCAGTAGTATGATCCCAGGGGGCATGGACTATGGCTACACCTTC CASSMIPGGMDYGYTF
TRBJ2-3 TRBV5-1 TRBD2 - TGCGCCAGCAGCTTCACTCGCGGGGGGCCTTCTAGCACAGATACGCAGTATTTT CASSFTRGGPSSTDTQYF
TRBJ1-6 TRBV20-1 TRBD1 few TGCAGTGCTAGCCGGGACAGGGCGAGCTCCTATAATTCACCCCTCCACTTT CSASRDRASSYNSPLHF
TRBJ2-1 TRBV24-1 - - TGTGCCACCAGTGATCCATCGACAGGCTCCTACAATGAGCAGTTCTTC CATSDPSTGSYNEQFF
TRBJ1-6 TRBV27 TRBD1 once TGTGCCAGCAGCCCAGGACAGGTTAATTCACCCCTCCACTTT CASSPGQVNSPLHF
TRBJ1-1 TRBV4-3 TRBD1 few TGCGCCAGCAGCCAACTCGCCGGGACAGGGCGCGGGGACACTGAAGCTTTCTTT CASSQLAGTGRGDTEAFF
TRBJ2-7 TRBV6-6 - - TGTGCCAGCAGTTACCCGACAGGATACGAGCAGTACTTC CASSYPTGYEQYF
TRBJ2-1 TRBV20-1 TRBD1 few TGCAGTGCTAGAGTGGGACAGGGAAACAATGAGCAGTTCTTC CSARVGQGNNEQFF
TRBJ2-4 TRBV7-2 - - TGTGCCAGCAGCTTAGCGCTGGTGGCGAGGGCCAAAAACATTCAGTACTTC CASSLALVARAKNIQYF
TRBJ1-6 TRBV5-5 TRBD1 - TGTGCCAGCAGCTTGGTAGGGACAGGCAATTCACCCCTCCACTTT CASSLVGTGNSPLHF
TRBJ2-3 TRBV11-2 - few TGTGCCAGCAGCTTAGATCAAGATACGCAGTATTTT CASSLDQDTQYF
TRBJ2-5 TRBV20-1 - - TGCAGTGCTAGAGATCCGGTAAACCCAGAGACCCAGTACTTC CSARDPVNPETQYF
TRBJ2-7 TRBV12-3/TRBV12-4 TRBD1 - TGTGCCAGCAGTTTAATTCGAGGACAGGGTAAATACGAGCAGTACTTC CASSLIRGQGKYEQYF
TRBJ1-1 TRBV30 - - TGTGCCTGGGACAAAGGGGGAAGGACTGAAGCTTTCTTT CAWDKGGRTEAFF
TRBJ2-7 TRBV6-2/TRBV6-3 - - TGTGCCAGCAGCCTTCTCAAGGGCGAGCAGTACTTC CASSLLKGEQYF
TRBJ2-2 TRBV7-7 - few TGTGCTAGCAGCTCCTCATTGAACACCGGGGAGCTGTTTTTT CASSSSLNTGELFF
TRBJ1-2 TRBV29-1 TRBD1 many TGCAGCGTCGGATTGGACAGGGTTTATGGCTACACCTTC CSVGLDRVYGYTF
TRBJ1-6 TRBV7-9 - - TGTGCCAGCAGCTTAGGTTCGGGGAATTCACCCCTCCACTTT CASSLGSGNSPLHF
TRBJ2-1 TRBV5-1 - few TGCGCCAGCAGCTGGGGGGCAGGCAATGAGCAGTTCTTC CASSWGAGNEQFF
TRBJ2-2 TRBV4-3 - few TGCGCCAGCAGCCAAGAGTCTACAGTCAATTTCGGGGAGCTGTTTTTT CASSQESTVNFGELFF
TRBJ1-2 TRBV9 - few TGTGCCAGCACCCTAGGTGATGGCGGGCTGACTAACTATGGCTACACCTTC CASTLGDGGLTNYGYTF
TRBJ1-2 TRBV20-1 - few TGCAGTGCTATGGGGGAAAATTATGGCTACACCTTC CSAMGENYGYTF
TRBJ1-2 TRBV3-1 - - TGTGCCAGCAGCCAACGGGACATGGGGACCTATGGCTACACCTTC CASSQRDMGTYGYTF